The sample holds a few counts of the clone carrying this TCR beta chain. Its antigen remains unidentified. PCR employed 60 Vbeta and 13 Jbeta primers. Libraries were prepared by immunoSEQ multiplex PCR; TCRdb keeps only in-frame clonotypes and omits some of them. The sample shows 150,000 or so clones, more than 7.5% of them seen only once. V was pared by 4 bases and J by 6 bases, with 4 bases of the junction left unmatched. Germline V gene sequence: CDR1 MGHDK, CDR2 SYGVNS. The CDR3 totals 15 residues. The sample belongs to a study of cytomegalovirus exposure and HLA in healthy donors. Study conclusions and caveats: According to the study, 160 or so TCR beta chains were cytomegalovirus-associated.

The origin of this receptor is a man aged 50 to 60 in good health and CMV-seronegative. The specimen sequenced was PBMCs. This chain links TRBV25-1 with TRBJ1-6, with 9 bases fitting TRBD1. CDR3 protein: CASSARDRANSPLHF. The CDR3, as DNA: TGTGCCAGCAGTGCCAGGGACAGGGCTAATTCACCCCTCCACTTT.